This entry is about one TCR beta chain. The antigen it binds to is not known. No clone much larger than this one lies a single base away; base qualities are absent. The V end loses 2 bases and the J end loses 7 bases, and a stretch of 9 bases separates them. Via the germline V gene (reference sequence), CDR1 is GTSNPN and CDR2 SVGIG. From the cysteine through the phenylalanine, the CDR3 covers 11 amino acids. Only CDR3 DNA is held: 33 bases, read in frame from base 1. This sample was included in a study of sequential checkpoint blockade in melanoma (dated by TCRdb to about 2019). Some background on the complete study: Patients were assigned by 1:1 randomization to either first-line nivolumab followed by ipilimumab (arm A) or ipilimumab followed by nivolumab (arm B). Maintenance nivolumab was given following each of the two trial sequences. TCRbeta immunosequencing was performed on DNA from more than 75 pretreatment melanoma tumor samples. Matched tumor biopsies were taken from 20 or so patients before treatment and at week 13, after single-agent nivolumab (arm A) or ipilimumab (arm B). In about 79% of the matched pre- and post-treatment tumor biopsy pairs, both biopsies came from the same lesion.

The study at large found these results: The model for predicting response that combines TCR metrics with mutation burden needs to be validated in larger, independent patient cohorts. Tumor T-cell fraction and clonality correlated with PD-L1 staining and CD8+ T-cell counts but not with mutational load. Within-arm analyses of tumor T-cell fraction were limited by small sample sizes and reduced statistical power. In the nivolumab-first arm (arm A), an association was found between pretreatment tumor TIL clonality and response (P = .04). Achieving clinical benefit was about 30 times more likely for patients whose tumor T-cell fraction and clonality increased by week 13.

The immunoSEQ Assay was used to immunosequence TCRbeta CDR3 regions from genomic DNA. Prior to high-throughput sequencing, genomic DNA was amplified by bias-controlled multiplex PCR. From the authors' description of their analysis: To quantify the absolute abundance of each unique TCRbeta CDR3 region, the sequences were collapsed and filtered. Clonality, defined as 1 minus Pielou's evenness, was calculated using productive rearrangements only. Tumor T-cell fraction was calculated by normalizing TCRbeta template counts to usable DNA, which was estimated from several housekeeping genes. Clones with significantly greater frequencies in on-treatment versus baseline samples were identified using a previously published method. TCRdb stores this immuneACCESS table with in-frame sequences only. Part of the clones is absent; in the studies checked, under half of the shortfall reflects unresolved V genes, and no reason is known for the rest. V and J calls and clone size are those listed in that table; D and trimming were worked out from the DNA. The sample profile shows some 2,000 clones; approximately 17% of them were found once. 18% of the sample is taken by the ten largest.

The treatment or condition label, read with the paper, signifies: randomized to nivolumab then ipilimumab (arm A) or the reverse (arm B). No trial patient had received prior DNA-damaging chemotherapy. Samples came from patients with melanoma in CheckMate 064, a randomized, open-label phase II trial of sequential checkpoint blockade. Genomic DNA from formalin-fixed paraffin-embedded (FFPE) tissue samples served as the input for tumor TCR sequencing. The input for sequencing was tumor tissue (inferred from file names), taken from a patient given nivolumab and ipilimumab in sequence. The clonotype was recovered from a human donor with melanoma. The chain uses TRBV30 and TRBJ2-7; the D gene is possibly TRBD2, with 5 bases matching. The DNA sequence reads TGTGCCTGGAGTCCGGGATGGGAGCAGTACTTC. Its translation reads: CAWSPGWEQYF.